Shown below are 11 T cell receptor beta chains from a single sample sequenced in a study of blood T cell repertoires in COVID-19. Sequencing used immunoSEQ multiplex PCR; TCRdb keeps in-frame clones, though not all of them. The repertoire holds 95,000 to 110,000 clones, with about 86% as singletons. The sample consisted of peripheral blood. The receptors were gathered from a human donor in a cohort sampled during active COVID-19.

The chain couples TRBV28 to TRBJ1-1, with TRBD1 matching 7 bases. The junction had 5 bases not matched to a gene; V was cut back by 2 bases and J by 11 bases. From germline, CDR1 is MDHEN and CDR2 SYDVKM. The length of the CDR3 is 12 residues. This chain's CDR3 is CASSLLTGAAFF. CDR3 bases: TGTGCCAGCAGTTTACTCACAGGGGCCGCTTTCTTT.

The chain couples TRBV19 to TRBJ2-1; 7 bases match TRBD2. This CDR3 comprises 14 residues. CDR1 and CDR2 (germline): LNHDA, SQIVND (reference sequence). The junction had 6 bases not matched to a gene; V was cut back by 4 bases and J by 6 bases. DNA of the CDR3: TGTGCCAGTAGTAATGGGGGAGGGGCCAATGAGCAGTTCTTC. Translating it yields CASSNGGGANEQFF.

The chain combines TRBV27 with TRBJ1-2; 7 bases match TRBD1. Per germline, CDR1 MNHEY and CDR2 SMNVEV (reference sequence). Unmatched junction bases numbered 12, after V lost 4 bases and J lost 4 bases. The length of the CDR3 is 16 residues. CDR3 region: CASSSQRPGQLYGYTF. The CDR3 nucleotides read TGTGCCAGCAGTTCACAAAGGCCGGGACAGCTCTATGGCTACACCTTC.

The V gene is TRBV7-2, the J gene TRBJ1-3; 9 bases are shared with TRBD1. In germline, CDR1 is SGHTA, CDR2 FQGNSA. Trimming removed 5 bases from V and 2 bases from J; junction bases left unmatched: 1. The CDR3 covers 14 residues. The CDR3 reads CASSRTGAGNTIYF. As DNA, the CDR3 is TGTGCCAGCAGCCGGACAGGGGCTGGAAACACCATATATTTT.

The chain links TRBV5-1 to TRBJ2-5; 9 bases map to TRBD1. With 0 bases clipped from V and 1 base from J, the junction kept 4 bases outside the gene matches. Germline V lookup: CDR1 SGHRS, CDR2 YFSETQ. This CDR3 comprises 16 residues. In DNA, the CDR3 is TGCGCCAGCAGCTTGGCCCAGACAGGGGGCCAAGAGACCCAGTACTTC. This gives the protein CASSLAQTGGQETQYF.

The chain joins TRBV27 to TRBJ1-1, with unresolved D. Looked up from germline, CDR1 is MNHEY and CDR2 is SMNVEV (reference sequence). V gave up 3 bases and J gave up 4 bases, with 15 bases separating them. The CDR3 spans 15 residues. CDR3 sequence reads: CASSFEVTASTEAFF. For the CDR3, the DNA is TGTGCCAGCAGTTTTGAGGTGACGGCGAGCACTGAAGCTTTCTTT.

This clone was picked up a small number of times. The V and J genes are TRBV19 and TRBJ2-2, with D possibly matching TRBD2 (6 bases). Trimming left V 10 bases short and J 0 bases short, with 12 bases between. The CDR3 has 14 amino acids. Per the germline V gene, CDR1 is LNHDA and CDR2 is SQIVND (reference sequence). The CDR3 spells CATTGLTNTGELFF. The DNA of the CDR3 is TGTGCCACCACGGGACTGACGAACACCGGGGAGCTGTTTTTT.

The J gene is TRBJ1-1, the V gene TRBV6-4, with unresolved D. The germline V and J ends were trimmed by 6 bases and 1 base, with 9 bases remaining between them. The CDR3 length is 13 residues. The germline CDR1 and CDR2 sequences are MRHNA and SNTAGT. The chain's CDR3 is CASRRTGNTEAFF. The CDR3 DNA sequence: TGTGCCAGCAGACGGACTGGGAACACTGAAGCTTTCTTT.

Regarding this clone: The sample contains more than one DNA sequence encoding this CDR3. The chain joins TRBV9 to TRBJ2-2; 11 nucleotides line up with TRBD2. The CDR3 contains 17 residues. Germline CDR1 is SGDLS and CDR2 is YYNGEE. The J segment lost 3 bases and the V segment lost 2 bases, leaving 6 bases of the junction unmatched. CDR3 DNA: TGTGCCAGCAGCGTGATAGCGGGAGGGCCGGACACCGGGGAGCTGTTTTTT. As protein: CASSVIAGGPDTGELFF. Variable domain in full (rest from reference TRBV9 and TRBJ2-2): DSGVTQTPKHLITATGQRVTLRCSPRSGDLSVYWYQQSLDQGLQFLIQYYNGEERAKGNILERFSAQQFPDLHSELNLSSLELGDSALYFCASSVIAGGPDTGELFFGEGSRLTVL.

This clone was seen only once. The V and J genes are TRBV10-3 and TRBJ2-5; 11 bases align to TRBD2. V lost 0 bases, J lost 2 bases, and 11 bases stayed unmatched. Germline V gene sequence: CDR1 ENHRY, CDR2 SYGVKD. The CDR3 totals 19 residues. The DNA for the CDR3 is TGTGCCATCAGTGAGTCGCCTAGCGGGGGGCAAGAACCACAAGAGACCCAGTACTTC. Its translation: CAISESPSGGQEPQETQYF.

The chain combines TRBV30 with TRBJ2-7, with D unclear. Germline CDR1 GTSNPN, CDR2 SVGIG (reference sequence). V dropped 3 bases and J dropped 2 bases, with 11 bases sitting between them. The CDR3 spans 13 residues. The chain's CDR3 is CAWRLEATYEQYF. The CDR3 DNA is TGTGCCTGGAGGTTAGAGGCTACCTACGAGCAGTACTTC.